This TCR beta chain was sequenced in a study of blood T cell repertoires in COVID-19. Study-wide background: There were acute and convalescent COVID-19 samples, and they came from the United States, Italy and Spain. T cells, B-cell-depleted T cells, or PBMCs provided the cDNA or gDNA that served as material.

The germline V and J ends were trimmed by 6 bases and 3 bases, with 11 bases remaining between them. CDR3 size: 13 residues. Original processing notes: Amplification of reference gene primers was used by the study to estimate nucleated cell counts. Clones were read by immunoSEQ multiplex PCR, and TCRdb kept only the in-frame ones, dropping some. Clone size and the V and J calls come from that table; the DNA yielded D and trimming. The table shows roughly 200,000 clones, with 65% to 85% occurring only once. The sample holds one count of this clone. This receptor was identified in a man aged 35 to 55 with active or convalescent COVID-19. Sequenced input: peripheral blood. J is TRBJ2-5 and V is TRBV12-3 or TRBV12-4; possibly TRBD1 for D (6 bases). CDR3 DNA sequence: TGTGCCAGCAGACAGGGATCCAAAGAGACCCAGTACTTC. Its translation is CASRQGSKETQYF.